The 14 T cell receptor beta chains given below trace back to one sample, sequenced in a study of CD8+CD57+ T cells in acquired aplastic anemia (dated by TCRdb to 2016 to 2018). Flow cytometry had shown CD8+CD57+ cell expansion in the patients selected for sequencing. These reads were obtained on an Illumina HiSeq 2000. Genomic DNA was used as template for profiling of TCR beta VDJ combinations and CDR3 sequences. Clones were called with MiXCR by TCRdb after fastp trimmed the public reads at Q25, and only in-frame beta chains were retained. Rows with a matching CDR3 protein are joined into one entry that keeps the most common DNA and genes. Counted in this sample were 300,000 or so distinct CDR3 sequences; about three fifths of them appeared once. Under 1.5% of the sample is held by the ten biggest clonotypes. The material sequenced was sorted CD4+, CD8+, or CD8+CD57+ T cells (not recorded which) from PBMCs. The receptors shown here come from a human donor with aplastic anemia.

DNA of the CDR3: TGTGCCAGCAGAACCGGGACTAGCGGGAGGCTCATCACAGATACGCAGTATTTT. Translated: CASRTGTSGRLITDTQYF. The rearrangement links TRBV7-8 to TRBJ2-3; 15 bases match TRBD2. The junction had 9 bases not matched to a gene; V was cut back by 6 bases and J by 2 bases. CDR1 SGHVS and CDR2 FQNEAQ come from the germline V gene. The CDR3 totals 18 residues.

This sequence joins TRBV7-2 and TRBJ2-7; 7 positions agree with TRBD1. Per the germline V gene, CDR1 is SGHTA and CDR2 is FQGNSA. This CDR3 is built from 13 residues. V shed 5 bases and J 6 bases; nucleotides not matched to a gene: 7. As DNA, the CDR3 is TGTGCCAGCAGCCAAGGGGGCTGGGGCGAGCAGTACTTC. It specifies CASSQGGWGEQYF.

The CDR3 DNA sequence: TGTGCCAGCAGTGCCGAGACAGGAAACCAAGAGACCCAGTACTTC. Protein product: CASSAETGNQETQYF. V is TRBV25-1 and J is TRBJ2-5; possible D gene TRBD1, 6 bases. CDR3 length equals 15 residues. Per germline, CDR1 MGHDK and CDR2 SYGVNS. Trimming cost V 4 bases and J 0 bases, with 12 bases left between them.

This clonotype was observed at least ten times. The rearrangement links TRBV18 to TRBJ2-5; D is perhaps TRBD2 (6 bases). The CDR3 is 13 residues long. The V gene's germline CDR1 is KGHSH and CDR2 LQKENI. V lost 1 base, J lost 5 bases, and 8 bases lay in between. The DNA of the CDR3 is TGTGCCAGCTCACCACTGGAGGGGGAGACCCAGTACTTC. Translated, it gives CASSPLEGETQYF.

For this clonotype: A junction boundary mismatches the germline segment, possibly from a read error. The chain couples TRBV20-1 to TRBJ2-7; D remains unclear. CDR3 length: 13 amino acids. From germline, CDR1 is DFQATT and CDR2 SNEGSKA (reference sequence). The CDR3 DNA sequence: TGCAGTGCTGGAGATCGAGCCTCCTACGAGCAGTACTTC. It is translated as CSAGDRASYEQYF.

In its sample, this clonotype was seen once. This chain uses TRBV9 with TRBJ2-1, with 8 bases aligning to TRBD2. Trimming at V came to 0 bases and at J to 8 bases, leaving 4 bases not matched to a gene. The CDR3 loop spans 14 amino acids. Germline values: CDR1 SGDLS, CDR2 YYNGEE. This CDR3 is CASSVAGGWYEQFF. Here the CDR3 DNA reads TGTGCCAGCAGCGTAGCGGGGGGGTGGTATGAGCAGTTCTTC.

The rearrangement links TRBV2 to TRBJ2-5, with 8 bases matching TRBD2. The CDR3 length is 15 residues. The germline gives CDR1 SNHLY, CDR2 FYNNEI. Germline trimming cut 6 bases from V and 5 bases from J; bases unmatched to any gene: 11. DNA of the CDR3: TGTGCCAGCAGGTCACGGGGGGGCTTTACTGAGACCCAGTACTTC. Residues: CASRSRGGFTETQYF.

The chain combines TRBV19 with TRBJ2-5; weak D call: TRBD1 (6 bases). V was clipped by 5 bases and J by 4 bases, with 17 bases between them. From germline, CDR1 is LNHDA and CDR2 SQIVND (reference sequence). The CDR3 contains 15 residues. The CDR3 DNA reads TGTGCCAGTAGTCCCGGACAGTCCTCCGGAGAGACCCAGTACTTC. Its protein is CASSPGQSSGETQYF.

This clonotype was detected many times. This chain uses TRBV20-1 with TRBJ1-5, with TRBD1 matching 7 bases. CDR1 and CDR2 (germline): DFQATT, SNEGSKA (reference sequence). The CDR3 sequence is 15 residues long. J gave up 0 bases and V 3 bases, and 5 bases lay outside the gene matches. The CDR3 nucleotides are TGCAGTGCTAGGCAGGGGGGAACTAGCAATCAGCCCCAGCATTTT. It yields the protein CSARQGGTSNQPQHF.

This clonotype was detected only once. The rearrangement uses TRBV20-1 and TRBJ2-2; a possible D gene is TRBD2 (6 bases). Germline-derived CDR1 and CDR2 are DFQATT and SNEGSKA (reference sequence). V was trimmed by 5 bases and J by 1 base, leaving 17 bases between them. This CDR3 has 16 residues. CDR3: CSAPEAGWGNTGELFF. For the CDR3, the DNA is TGCAGTGCTCCGGAGGCGGGGTGGGGGAACACCGGGGAGCTGTTTTTT.

The CDR3 is CATQSITGYEQYF. Written as DNA, the CDR3 is TGTGCCACCCAGAGTATAACCGGCTACGAGCAGTACTTC. The gene calls are TRBV6-1 and TRBJ2-7; D unclear. Germline CDR1 reads MNHNS; CDR2 reads SASEGT. Trimming shortened V by 10 bases and J by 3 bases, and 16 bases separated the two germline ends. This CDR3 comprises 13 residues.

This clonotype was observed at least ten times. V is TRBV5-1 and J is TRBJ1-1; weak D call: TRBD1 (6 bases). V dropped 4 bases and J dropped 7 bases, with 23 bases sitting between them. This CDR3 contains 16 residues. The V gene's germline CDR1 is SGHRS and CDR2 YFSETQ. The chain's CDR3 is CASSLSGGNGGDEAFF. In DNA form, the CDR3 reads TGCGCCAGCAGCCTCTCCGGGGGCAATGGGGGGGATGAAGCTTTCTTT.

With regard to this clonotype: The conserved final phenylalanine or tryptophan is absent from the CDR3, which likely points to a read error. This rearrangement joins TRBV3-1 to TRBJ1-1; D gene unclear. The CDR3 is made up of 14 amino acids. The V end was cut by 0 bases, the J end by 8 bases, with 13 bases between. Germline lookup yields CDR1 LGHDT and CDR2 YNNKEL (reference sequence). The CDR3 coding sequence is TGTGCCAGCAGCCAAGATCGTAGTGGTCGAGAAGCTTTCCTT. Encoded protein: CASSQDRSGREAFL.

The DNA for the CDR3 is TGTGCCAGCAGCCAGTCAGGTGGGGGGAACACTGAAGCTTTCTTT. It specifies CASSQSGGGNTEAFF. The chain links TRBV16 to TRBJ1-1; tentative D call: TRBD1 (5 bases). In germline, CDR1 is KGHSY, CDR2 FQNENV. Trimming stripped 3 bases from V and 1 base from J, with 12 bases between. The CDR3 covers 15 residues.